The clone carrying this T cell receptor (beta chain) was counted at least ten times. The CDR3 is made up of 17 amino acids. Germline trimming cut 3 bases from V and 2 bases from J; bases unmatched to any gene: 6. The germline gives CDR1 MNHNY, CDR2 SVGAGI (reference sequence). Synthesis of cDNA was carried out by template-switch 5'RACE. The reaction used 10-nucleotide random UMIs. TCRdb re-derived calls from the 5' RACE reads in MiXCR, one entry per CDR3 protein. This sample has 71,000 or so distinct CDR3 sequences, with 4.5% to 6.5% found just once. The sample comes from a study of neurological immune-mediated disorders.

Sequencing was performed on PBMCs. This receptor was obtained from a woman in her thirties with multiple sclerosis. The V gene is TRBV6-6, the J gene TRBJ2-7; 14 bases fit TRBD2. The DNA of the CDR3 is TGTGCCAGCAGTTATGGGACTAGCGGGAGATCCCCCTACGAGCAGTACTTC. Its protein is CASSYGTSGRSPYEQYF.